Detailed here is one T cell receptor beta chain. The antigen is undetermined. The protocol was immunoSEQ multiplex PCR, while the TCRdb copy is restricted to in-frame clones and leaves out a portion. The table has about 18,000 clones, 65% to 85% seen once; the top ten hold over 2.5%. The CDR3 is made up of 15 amino acids. In germline, CDR1 is SGHRS, CDR2 YFSETQ. V lost 4 bases and J 0 bases, leaving 12 bases between the germline ends. This sample is drawn from a study of neoadjuvant anti-PD-1 for oral cavity cancer. Study observations and caveats: TCR analyses covered only three patients per response group. Higher pretreatment blood Treg/Th17 ratios correlated with higher pretreatment blood and lower post-treatment tumor TCRbeta clonality.

This specimen consisted of PBMCs, obtained before nivolumab (anti-PD-1) treatment. The receptor's source is a person between 40 and 85 years old with oral cavity squamous cell carcinoma. This rearrangement joins TRBV5-1 to TRBJ2-3; D is ambiguous. The CDR3 sequence: CASSPERPSTDTQYF. The CDR3 DNA reads TGCGCCAGCAGCCCCGAGAGGCCTAGCACAGATACGCAGTATTTT.